A single TCR beta chain is shown here with its context. Its target is unknown. Trimming left V 5 bases short and J 9 bases short, with 15 bases between. The CDR3 covers 13 residues. Germline CDR1 and CDR2: SGHTA and FQGNSA. Source study methods: ImmunoSEQ yielded junction-only sequences lacking quality scores, so filtering differed. TCRdb's table, derived via immunoSEQ multiplex PCR, lists solely in-frame clones and lacks some. V and J calls and clone size follow that table, whereas D and trimming were derived from the DNA. The sample shows about 2 million clones, 95% of them seen only once. The sample belongs to a study of shared clonotypes between healthy human individuals. Across the study: CD4 naive and CD4 memory each took three plates per donor, while CD8 naive took two and CD8 memory one. Broader study findings: Donor clonotype sharing was expected to depend on sequencing depth.

This chain links TRBV7-2 with TRBJ2-3; D is tentatively TRBD1 or TRBD2 (5 bases each). The sample was naive CD4+ T cells sorted from blood. Subset indicated: CD45RA+ positively selected. The source is a man younger than 30 in good health. The CDR3 sequence is CASSLGELETQYF. CDR3 sequence (DNA): TGTGCCAGCAGCCTAGGGGAGCTCGAGACGCAGTATTTT. The full variable domain, completed using reference TRBV7-2 and TRBJ2-3, is GAGVSQSPSNKVTEKGKDVELRCDPISGHTALYWYRQSLGQGLEFLIYFQGNSAPDKSGLPSDRFSAERTGGSVSTLTIQRTQQEDSAVYLCASSLGELETQYFGPGTRLTVL.